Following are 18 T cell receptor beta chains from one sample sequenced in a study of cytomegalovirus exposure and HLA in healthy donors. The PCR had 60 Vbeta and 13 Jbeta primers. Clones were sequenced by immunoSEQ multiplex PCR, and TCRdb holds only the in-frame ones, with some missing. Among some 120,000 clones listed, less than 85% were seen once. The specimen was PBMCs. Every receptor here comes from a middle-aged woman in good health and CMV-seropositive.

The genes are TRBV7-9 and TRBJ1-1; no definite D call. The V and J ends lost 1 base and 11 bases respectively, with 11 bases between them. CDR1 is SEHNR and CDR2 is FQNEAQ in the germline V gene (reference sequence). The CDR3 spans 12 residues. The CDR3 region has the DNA TGTGCCAGCAGCTTAGTAAGCGGTGAGGCTTTCTTT. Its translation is CASSLVSGEAFF. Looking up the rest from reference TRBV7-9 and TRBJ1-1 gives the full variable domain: DTGVSQNPRHKITKRGQNVTFRCDPISEHNRLYWYRQTLGQGPEFLTYFQNEAQLEKSRLLSDRFSAERPKGSFSTLEIQRTEQGDSAMYLCASSLVSGEAFFGQGTRLTVV.

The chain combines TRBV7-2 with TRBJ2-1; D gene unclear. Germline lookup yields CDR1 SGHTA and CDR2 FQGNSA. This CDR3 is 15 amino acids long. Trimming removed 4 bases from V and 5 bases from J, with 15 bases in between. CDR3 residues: CASSSQVQANNEQFF. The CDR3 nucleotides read TGTGCCAGCAGCTCCCAAGTGCAAGCAAACAATGAGCAGTTCTTC.

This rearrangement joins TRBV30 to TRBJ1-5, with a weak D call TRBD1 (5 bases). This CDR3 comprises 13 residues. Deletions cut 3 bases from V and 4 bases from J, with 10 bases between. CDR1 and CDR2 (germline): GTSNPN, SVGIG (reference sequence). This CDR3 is CAWRGTGNQPQHF. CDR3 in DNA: TGTGCCTGGAGGGGTACAGGTAATCAGCCCCAGCATTTT.

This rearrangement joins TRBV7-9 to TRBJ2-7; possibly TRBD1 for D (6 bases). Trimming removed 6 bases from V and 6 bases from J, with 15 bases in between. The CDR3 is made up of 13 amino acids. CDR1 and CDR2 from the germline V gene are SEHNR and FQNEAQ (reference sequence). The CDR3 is CASSQTGGSEQYF. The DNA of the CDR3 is TGTGCCAGCAGTCAGACAGGAGGAAGCGAGCAGTACTTC.

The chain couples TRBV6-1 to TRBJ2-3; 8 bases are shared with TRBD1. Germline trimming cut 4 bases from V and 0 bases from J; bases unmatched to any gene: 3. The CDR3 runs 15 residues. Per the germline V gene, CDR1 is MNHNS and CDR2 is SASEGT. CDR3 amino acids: CASSARTGSTDTQYF. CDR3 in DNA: TGTGCCAGCAGTGCCCGGACAGGGAGCACAGATACGCAGTATTTT.

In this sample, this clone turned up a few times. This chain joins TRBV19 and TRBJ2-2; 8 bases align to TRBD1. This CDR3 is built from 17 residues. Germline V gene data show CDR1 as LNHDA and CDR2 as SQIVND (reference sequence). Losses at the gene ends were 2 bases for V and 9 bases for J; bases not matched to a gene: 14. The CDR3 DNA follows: TGTGCCAGTAGTATAAGGGGAACAGGGGGATTTTTCTGGGAGCTGTTTTTT. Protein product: CASSIRGTGGFFWELFF.

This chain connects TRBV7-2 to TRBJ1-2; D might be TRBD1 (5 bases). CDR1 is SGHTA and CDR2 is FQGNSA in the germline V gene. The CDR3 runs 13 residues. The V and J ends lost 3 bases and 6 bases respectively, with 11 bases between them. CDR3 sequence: CASSFTGKDGYTF. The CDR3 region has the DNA TGTGCCAGCAGCTTCACAGGAAAGGATGGCTACACCTTC.

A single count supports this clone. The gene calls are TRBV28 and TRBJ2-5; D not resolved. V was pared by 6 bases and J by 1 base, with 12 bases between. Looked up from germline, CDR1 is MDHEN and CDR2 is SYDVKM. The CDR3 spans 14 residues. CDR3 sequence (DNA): TGTGCCAGCAGCTTGGAACAGTCCCAAGAGACCCAGTACTTC. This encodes CASSLEQSQETQYF.

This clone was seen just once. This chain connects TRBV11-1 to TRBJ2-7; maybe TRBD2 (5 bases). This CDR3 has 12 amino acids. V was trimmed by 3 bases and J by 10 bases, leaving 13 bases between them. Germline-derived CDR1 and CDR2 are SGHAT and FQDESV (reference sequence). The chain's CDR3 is CASSFARESQYF. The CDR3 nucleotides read TGTGCCAGCAGCTTTGCCCGGGAAAGTCAGTACTTC.

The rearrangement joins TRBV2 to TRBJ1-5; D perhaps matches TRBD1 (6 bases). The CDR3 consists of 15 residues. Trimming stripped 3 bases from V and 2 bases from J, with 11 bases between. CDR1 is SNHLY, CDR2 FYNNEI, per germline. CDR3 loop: CASSEGATGNQPQHF. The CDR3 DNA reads TGTGCCAGCAGTGAGGGGGCGACAGGCAATCAGCCCCAGCATTTT.

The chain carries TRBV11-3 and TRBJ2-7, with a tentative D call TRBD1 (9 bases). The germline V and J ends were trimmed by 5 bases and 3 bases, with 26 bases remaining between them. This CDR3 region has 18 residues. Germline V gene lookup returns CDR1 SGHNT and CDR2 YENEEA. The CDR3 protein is CASSTKGQGTGGLYEQYF. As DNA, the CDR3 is TGTGCCAGCAGCACCAAAGGACAGGGGACGGGAGGGCTCTACGAGCAGTACTTC.

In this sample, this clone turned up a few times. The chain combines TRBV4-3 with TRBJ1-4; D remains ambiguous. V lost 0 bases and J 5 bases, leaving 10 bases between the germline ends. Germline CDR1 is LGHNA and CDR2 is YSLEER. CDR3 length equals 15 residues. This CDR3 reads CASSQEAGVNEKLFF. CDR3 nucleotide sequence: TGCGCCAGCAGCCAAGAAGCCGGGGTCAATGAAAAACTGTTTTTT.

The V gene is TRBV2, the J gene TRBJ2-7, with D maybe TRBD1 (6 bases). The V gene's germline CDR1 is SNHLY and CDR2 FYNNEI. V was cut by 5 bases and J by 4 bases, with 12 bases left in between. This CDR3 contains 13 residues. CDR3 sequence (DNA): TGTGCCAGCAGTCCGGACAGCGTTTACGAGCAGTACTTC. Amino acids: CASSPDSVYEQYF.

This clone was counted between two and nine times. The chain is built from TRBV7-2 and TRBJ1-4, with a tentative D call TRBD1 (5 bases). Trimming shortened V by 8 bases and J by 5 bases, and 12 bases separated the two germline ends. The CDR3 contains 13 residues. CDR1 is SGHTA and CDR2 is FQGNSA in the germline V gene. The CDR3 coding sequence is TGTGCCAGCCGTCGGGGGATGAATGAAAAACTGTTTTTT. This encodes CASRRGMNEKLFF.

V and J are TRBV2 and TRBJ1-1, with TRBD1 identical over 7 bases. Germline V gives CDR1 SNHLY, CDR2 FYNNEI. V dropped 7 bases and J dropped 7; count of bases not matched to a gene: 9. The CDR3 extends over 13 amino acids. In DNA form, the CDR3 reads TGTGCCAGCATGATAGACAGGGATGGTGAAGCTTTCTTT. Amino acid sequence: CASMIDRDGEAFF.

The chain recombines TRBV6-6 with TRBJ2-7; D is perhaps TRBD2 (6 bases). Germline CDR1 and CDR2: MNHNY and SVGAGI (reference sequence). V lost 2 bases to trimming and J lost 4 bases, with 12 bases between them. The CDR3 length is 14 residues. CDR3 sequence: CASSYLGGSYEQYF. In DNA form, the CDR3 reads TGTGCCAGCAGTTACCTCGGGGGATCGTACGAGCAGTACTTC.

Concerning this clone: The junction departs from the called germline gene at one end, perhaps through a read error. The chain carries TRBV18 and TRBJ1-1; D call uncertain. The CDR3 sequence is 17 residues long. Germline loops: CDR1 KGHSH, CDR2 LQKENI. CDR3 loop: CASSPRLGGILNIEAFF. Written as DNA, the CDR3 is TGTGCCAGCTCACCACGGCTTGGAGGGATATTGAACATTGAAGCTTTCTTT.

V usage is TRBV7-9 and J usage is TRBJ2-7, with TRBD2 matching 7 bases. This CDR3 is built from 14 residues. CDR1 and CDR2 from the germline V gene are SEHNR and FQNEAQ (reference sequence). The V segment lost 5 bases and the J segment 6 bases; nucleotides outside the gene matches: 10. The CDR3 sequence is CASSLSGSQGEQYF. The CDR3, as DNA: TGTGCCAGCAGCCTTAGCGGGTCCCAGGGCGAGCAGTACTTC.